The 24 T cell receptor beta chains below were found in one sample sequenced in a study of cytomegalovirus exposure and HLA in healthy donors. 60 Vbeta and 13 Jbeta primers were used in PCR. Profiling relied on immunoSEQ multiplex PCR, and the TCRdb table lists in-frame clones only, not all of them. The sample lists about 240,000 clones, about 81% seen once, with about 7.5% in the top ten. The sequencing sample was made of PBMCs. The receptors come from a woman in her sixties in good health and CMV-seropositive.

The chain has TRBV27 and TRBJ2-3; TRBD1 aligns across 10 bases. Germline V gene sequence: CDR1 MNHEY, CDR2 SMNVEV (reference sequence). Trimming took 6 bases from V and 1 from J; bases not matched to a gene: 4. This CDR3 has 15 amino acids. CDR3 DNA: TGTGCCAGCAGACCCGACAGGGGGCGCACAGATACGCAGTATTTT. Translating it yields CASRPDRGRTDTQYF.

The chain couples TRBV27 to TRBJ1-2; tentatively, D is TRBD1 (6 bases). Germline V lookup: CDR1 MNHEY, CDR2 SMNVEV (reference sequence). Trimming cost V 6 bases and J 0 bases, with 17 bases left between them. CDR3 length equals 16 residues. DNA of the CDR3: TGTGCCAGCAGCCCCAGACAGGTAACGACTAACTATGGCTACACCTTC. Its protein is CASSPRQVTTNYGYTF.

This rearrangement joins TRBV4-1 to TRBJ1-5; unclear D gene. Looked up from germline, CDR1 is MGHRA and CDR2 is YSYEKL. Between the trimmed V and J ends, which lost 1 base and 7 bases, there was a span of 11 bases. This CDR3 spans 14 amino acids. The CDR3 DNA follows: TGCGCCAGCAGCCAAGGTACCGCGGGCCAGCCCCAGCATTTT. This translates into CASSQGTAGQPQHF.

The chain recombines TRBV5-1 with TRBJ2-7; 7 bases match TRBD1. Looked up from germline, CDR1 is SGHRS and CDR2 is YFSETQ. The CDR3 sequence is 15 residues long. The ends lost 0 bases at V and 3 bases at J; junction bases unmatched: 6. This CDR3 is CASSLGTGAFYEQYF. The CDR3 nucleotides are TGCGCCAGCAGCTTGGGGACAGGCGCCTTCTACGAGCAGTACTTC.

This chain connects TRBV12-5 to TRBJ1-2; 12 bases fit TRBD1. The CDR3 is 16 residues long. Losses at the gene ends were 3 bases for V and 4 bases for J; bases not matched to a gene: 6. Per germline, CDR1 LGHNT and CDR2 FRNRAP. The CDR3 DNA reads TGTGCTAGTGGTTTAAGGGACAGGGGGCACGGCTATGGCTACACCTTC. Protein sequence: CASGLRDRGHGYGYTF.

V is TRBV5-1 and J is TRBJ2-1; D possibly corresponds to TRBD1 (6 bases). Trimming cost V 4 bases and J 4 bases, with 12 bases left between them. Germline-derived CDR1 and CDR2 are SGHRS and YFSETQ. CDR3 length: 14 residues. The DNA for the CDR3 is TGCGCCAGCAGCCACGGGACACTTTACAATGAGCAGTTCTTC. Protein product: CASSHGTLYNEQFF.

The V and J genes are TRBV5-1 and TRBJ2-7; 8 nucleotides agree with TRBD2. This CDR3 is built from 13 residues. CDR1 is SGHRS, CDR2 YFSETQ, per germline. V dropped 2 bases and J dropped 7; count of bases not matched to a gene: 5. The CDR3 DNA reads as TGCGCCAGCAGCTTTGGGGCGGGAGGAGAGCAGTACTTC. Amino acid sequence: CASSFGAGGEQYF.

This rearrangement joins TRBV18 to TRBJ2-1; D might be TRBD2 (6 bases). Per germline, CDR1 KGHSH and CDR2 LQKENI. The CDR3 sequence is 14 residues long. V lost 4 bases, J lost 3 bases, and 10 bases lay in between. CDR3 DNA sequence: TGTGCCAGCTCACGCAAGGGACTCTACAATGAGCAGTTCTTC. Protein: CASSRKGLYNEQFF.

This chain links TRBV28 with TRBJ2-7, with D possibly TRBD1 on 6 matching bases. Germline loops: CDR1 MDHEN, CDR2 SYDVKM. The CDR3 loop spans 14 amino acids. Deletions cut 4 bases from V and 3 bases from J, with 13 bases between. The CDR3 sequence: CASSSGQLNYEQYF. For the CDR3, the DNA is TGTGCCAGCAGTTCCGGACAGTTAAACTACGAGCAGTACTTC.

V is TRBV19 and J is TRBJ2-2; D not certain. The CDR3 covers 15 residues. V was shortened by 2 bases and J by 2 bases, with 9 bases between the two germline ends. Germline V gene sequence: CDR1 LNHDA, CDR2 SQIVND (reference sequence). The CDR3 reads CASSIRRQNTGELFF. The CDR3 DNA reads TGTGCCAGTAGTATAAGACGACAAAACACCGGGGAGCTGTTTTTT.

The V gene is TRBV7-9, the J gene TRBJ2-1; a possible D gene is TRBD2 (6 bases). The V gene lost 5 bases and the J gene lost 4 bases, with 15 bases spanning the gap. Germline CDR1 is SEHNR and CDR2 is FQNEAQ (reference sequence). CDR3 length equals 15 residues. The CDR3 DNA reads TGTGCCAGCAGCCCCGGGTTTAGCGGTTACAATGAGCAGTTCTTC. Translating gives CASSPGFSGYNEQFF.

This rearrangement joins TRBV12-5 to TRBJ2-1; 7 bases are a match to TRBD2. The V gene end was trimmed by 0 bases and the J gene end by 7 bases; junction bases not matched to a gene: 3. CDR1 is LGHNT, CDR2 FRNRAP, per germline. This CDR3 contains 14 residues. This CDR3 is CASGLVGGGNEQFF. CDR3 in DNA: TGTGCTAGTGGTTTGGTAGGCGGGGGAAATGAGCAGTTCTTC.

The rearrangement links TRBV10-3 to TRBJ1-3; D gene unclear. The CDR3 is made up of 13 amino acids. The germline V and J ends were trimmed by 6 bases and 1 base, with 7 bases remaining between them. Germline CDR1 is ENHRY and CDR2 is SYGVKD. CDR3 coding DNA: TGTGCCATCAGCGGGTCTTCTGGAAACACCATATATTTT. Protein sequence: CAISGSSGNTIYF.

This clone was seen just once. The V call is TRBV18, the J call TRBJ2-7; 9 bases are shared with TRBD2. This CDR3 comprises 18 residues. V was clipped by 2 bases and J by 5 bases; unmatched bases: 16. Germline loops: CDR1 KGHSH, CDR2 LQKENI. The CDR3 coding sequence is TGTGCCAGCTCACCAGGCTTAGCGGGAGTCCTAACGGGGGACGAGCAGTACTTC. Encoded protein: CASSPGLAGVLTGDEQYF.

A few counts support this clone. The chain links TRBV5-1 to TRBJ2-5; TRBD1 might be the D (5 bases). The J call may be wrong; the DNA end is better matched by TRBJ2-7. Germline V CDR1 and CDR2: SGHRS, YFSETQ. The length of the CDR3 is 13 residues. As DNA, the CDR3 is TGCGCCAGCAGCACAGGTGGGGCCTACGAGCAGTACTTC. Translated: CASSTGGAYEQYF.

In its sample, this clone was seen a few times. The chain recombines TRBV5-1 with TRBJ2-3, with D possibly matching TRBD1 (6 bases). V was cut by 4 bases and J by 0 bases, with 9 bases left in between. The CDR3 consists of 14 residues. CDR1 is SGHRS and CDR2 is YFSETQ in the germline V gene. For the CDR3, the DNA is TGCGCCAGCAGCCAGGACAGAAGCACAGATACGCAGTATTTT. As protein: CASSQDRSTDTQYF.

This chain connects TRBV27 to TRBJ1-2, with 9 positions matching TRBD1. The CDR3 sequence is 15 residues long. Per germline, CDR1 MNHEY and CDR2 SMNVEV (reference sequence). V dropped 3 bases and J dropped 4; count of bases not matched to a gene: 6. The CDR3: CASSFRTGEGYGYTF. CDR3 nucleotides: TGTGCCAGCAGTTTTCGGACAGGGGAGGGCTATGGCTACACCTTC.

Comments on this clone: Germline and junction disagree at one end, which may indicate a read error. V gene TRBV7-9 combines with J gene TRBJ1-2; TRBD1 aligns across 11 bases. This CDR3 comprises 17 residues. Germline lookup yields CDR1 SEHNR and CDR2 FQNEAQ (reference sequence). CDR3 in amino acids: CSSSLVYGQGANYGYTF. The CDR3 DNA follows: TGTTCCAGCAGCTTAGTATATGGACAGGGGGCCAACTATGGCTACACCTTC. The full variable domain, in which reference TRBV7-9 and TRBJ1-2 provide the parts outside the CDR3, is DTGVSQNPRHKITKRGQNVTFRCDPISEHNRLYWYRQTLGQGPEFLTYFQNEAQLEKSRLLSDRFSAERPKGSFSTLEIQRTEQGDSAMYLCSSSLVYGQGANYGYTFGSGTRLTVV.

The chain carries TRBV29-1 and TRBJ1-2; D is undetermined. CDR3 length: 11 amino acids. V was cut by 1 base and J by 7 bases, with 7 bases left in between. Germline V gene data show CDR1 as SQVTM and CDR2 as ANQGSEA. The CDR3 is CSVEGASGYTF. The CDR3 DNA reads TGCAGCGTTGAAGGGGCCAGTGGCTACACCTTC.

The chain has TRBV10-1 and TRBJ2-7; TRBD2 aligns across 7 bases. Looked up from germline, CDR1 is WNHNN and CDR2 is SYGVQD (reference sequence). The V segment lost 6 bases and the J segment 5 bases; nucleotides outside the gene matches: 10. There are 14 residues in the CDR3. The CDR3, as DNA: TGCGCCAGCAGCCTGGGCGGGAGTTTGGACGAGCAGTACTTC. Protein sequence: CASSLGGSLDEQYF.

This clone was counted once. V is TRBV11-2 and J is TRBJ2-7; the match to TRBD2 covers 10 bases. CDR1 SGHAT and CDR2 FQNNGV come from the germline V gene. With 2 bases clipped from V and 5 bases from J, the junction kept 9 bases outside the gene matches. The CDR3 is made up of 16 amino acids. CDR3 residues: CASSLRSGRAWDEQYF. DNA of the CDR3: TGTGCCAGCAGCTTAAGGAGCGGGAGGGCCTGGGACGAGCAGTACTTC.

The J gene is TRBJ1-1, the V gene TRBV4-1, with D hard to call. Per germline, CDR1 MGHRA and CDR2 YSYEKL. V shed 0 bases and J shed 5 bases, with 10 bases lying between them. This CDR3 has 14 amino acids. CDR3 amino acids: CASSQDRHQTEAFF. The DNA of the CDR3 is TGCGCCAGCAGCCAAGACCGACATCAAACTGAAGCTTTCTTT.

This chain links TRBV9 with TRBJ2-1, with D hard to call. CDR3 length: 15 amino acids. Between the trimmed V and J ends, which lost 0 bases and 7 bases, there was a span of 14 bases. Per germline, CDR1 SGDLS and CDR2 YYNGEE. The CDR3 is CASSVGTDGLNEQFF. Written as DNA, the CDR3 is TGTGCCAGCAGCGTAGGAACAGACGGTTTAAATGAGCAGTTCTTC.

This chain joins TRBV18 and TRBJ2-3; 7 positions agree with TRBD2. Germline lookup yields CDR1 KGHSH and CDR2 LQKENI. CDR3 length: 16 amino acids. V trimming: 6 bases; J trimming: 2 bases; junction bases outside the gene matches: 11. The CDR3 loop is CASSHGLGRDTDTQYF. For the CDR3, the DNA is TGTGCCAGCTCCCATGGATTAGGGAGGGACACAGATACGCAGTATTTT.